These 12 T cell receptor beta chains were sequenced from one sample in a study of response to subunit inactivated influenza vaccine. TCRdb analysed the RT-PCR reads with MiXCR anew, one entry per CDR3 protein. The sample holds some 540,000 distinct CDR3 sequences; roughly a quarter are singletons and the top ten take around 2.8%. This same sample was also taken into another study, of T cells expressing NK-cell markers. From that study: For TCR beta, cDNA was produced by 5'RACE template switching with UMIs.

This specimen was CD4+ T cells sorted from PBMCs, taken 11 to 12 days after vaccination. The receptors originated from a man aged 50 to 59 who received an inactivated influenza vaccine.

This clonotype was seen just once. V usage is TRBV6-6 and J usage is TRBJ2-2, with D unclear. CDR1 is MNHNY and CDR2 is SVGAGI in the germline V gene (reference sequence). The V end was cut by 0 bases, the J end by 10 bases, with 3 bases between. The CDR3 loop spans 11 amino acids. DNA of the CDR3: TGTGCCAGCAGTTACTCTCTGGAGCTGTTTTTT. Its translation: CASSYSLELFF.

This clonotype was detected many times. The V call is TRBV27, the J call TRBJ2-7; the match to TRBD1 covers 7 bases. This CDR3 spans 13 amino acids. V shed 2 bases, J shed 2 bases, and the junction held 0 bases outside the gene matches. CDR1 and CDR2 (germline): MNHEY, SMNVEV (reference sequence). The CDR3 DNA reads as TGTGCCAGCAGTTTACAGGGGGCCTACGAGCAGTACTTC. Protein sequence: CASSLQGAYEQYF.

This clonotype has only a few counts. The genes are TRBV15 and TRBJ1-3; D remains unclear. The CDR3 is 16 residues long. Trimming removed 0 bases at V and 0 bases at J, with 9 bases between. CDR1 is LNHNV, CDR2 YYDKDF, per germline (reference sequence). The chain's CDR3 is CATSRDSSYSGNTIYF. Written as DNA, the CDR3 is TGTGCCACCAGCAGAGATTCGAGCTACTCTGGAAACACCATATATTTT.

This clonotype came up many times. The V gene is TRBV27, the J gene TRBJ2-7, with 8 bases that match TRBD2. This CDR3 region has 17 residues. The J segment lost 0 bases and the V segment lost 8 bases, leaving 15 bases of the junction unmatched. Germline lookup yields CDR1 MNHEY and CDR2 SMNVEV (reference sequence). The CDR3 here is CASHPQAGASGSYEQYF. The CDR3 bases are TGTGCCAGCCACCCCCAAGCGGGAGCGAGTGGCTCCTACGAGCAGTACTTC.

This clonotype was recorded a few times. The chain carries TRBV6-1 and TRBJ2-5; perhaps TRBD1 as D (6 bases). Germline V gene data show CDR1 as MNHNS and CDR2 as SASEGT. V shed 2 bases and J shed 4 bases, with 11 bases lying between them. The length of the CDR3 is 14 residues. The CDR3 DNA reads TGTGCCAGCAGTGAACAGGGGATCACAGAGACCCAGTACTTC. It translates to CASSEQGITETQYF.

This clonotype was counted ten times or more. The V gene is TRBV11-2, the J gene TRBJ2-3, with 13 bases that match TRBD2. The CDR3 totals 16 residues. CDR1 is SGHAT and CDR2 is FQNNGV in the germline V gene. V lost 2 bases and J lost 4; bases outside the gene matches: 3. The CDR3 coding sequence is TGTGCCAGCAGCTTATGGACTAGCGGGAGTTCAGATACGCAGTATTTT. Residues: CASSLWTSGSSDTQYF.

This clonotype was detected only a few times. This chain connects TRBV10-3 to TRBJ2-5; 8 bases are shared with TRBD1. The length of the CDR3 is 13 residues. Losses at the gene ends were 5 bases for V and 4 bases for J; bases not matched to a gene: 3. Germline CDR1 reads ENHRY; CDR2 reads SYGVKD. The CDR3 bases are TGTGCCATCAGTTATACAGGGGGAGAGACCCAGTACTTC. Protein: CAISYTGGETQYF.

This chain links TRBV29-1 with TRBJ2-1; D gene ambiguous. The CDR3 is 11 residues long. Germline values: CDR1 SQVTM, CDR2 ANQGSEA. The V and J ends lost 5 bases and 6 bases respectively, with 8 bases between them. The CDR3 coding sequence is TGCAGCGTTTTTCTCTTCAATGAGCAGTTCTTC. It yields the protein CSVFLFNEQFF.

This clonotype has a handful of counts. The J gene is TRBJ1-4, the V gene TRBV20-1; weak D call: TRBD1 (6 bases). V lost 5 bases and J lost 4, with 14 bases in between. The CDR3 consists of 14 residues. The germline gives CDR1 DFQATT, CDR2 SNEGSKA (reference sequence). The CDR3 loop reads CSALQGTLNEKLFF. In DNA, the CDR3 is TGCAGTGCTCTCCAGGGGACACTTAATGAAAAACTGTTTTTT.

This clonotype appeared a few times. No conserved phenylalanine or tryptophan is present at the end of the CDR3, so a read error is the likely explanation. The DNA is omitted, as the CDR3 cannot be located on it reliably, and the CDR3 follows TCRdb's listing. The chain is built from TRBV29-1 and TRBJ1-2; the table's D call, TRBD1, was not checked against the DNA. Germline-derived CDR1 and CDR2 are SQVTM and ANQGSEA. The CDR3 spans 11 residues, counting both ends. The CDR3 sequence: CSGGDRGIAHL.

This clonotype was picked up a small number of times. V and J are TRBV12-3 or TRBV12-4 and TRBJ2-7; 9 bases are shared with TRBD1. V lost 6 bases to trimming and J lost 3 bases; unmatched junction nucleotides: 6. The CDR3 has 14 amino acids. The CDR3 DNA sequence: TGTGCCAGCAGCAAGGGACAGGGAGGCTACGAGCAGTACTTC. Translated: CASSKGQGGYEQYF.

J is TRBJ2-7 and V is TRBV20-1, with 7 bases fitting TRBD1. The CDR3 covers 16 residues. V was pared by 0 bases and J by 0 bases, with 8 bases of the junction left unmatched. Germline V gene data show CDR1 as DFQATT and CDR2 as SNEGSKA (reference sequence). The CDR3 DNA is TGCAGTGCTAGAGATCCTAGGGGGCGTGTCTCCTACGAGCAGTACTTC. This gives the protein CSARDPRGRVSYEQYF.